Below are 30 T cell receptor beta chains sequenced from a single sample in a study of TIL therapy for anti-PD-1-resistant metastatic lung cancer. The sample's time point: pre-treatment sample, taken before nivolumab and TIL therapy. The libraries were made with immunoSEQ v3. Libraries were prepared by immunoSEQ multiplex PCR; TCRdb keeps only in-frame clonotypes and omits some of them. The sample yields some 16,000 clones, 74% seen once. The sequenced sample was blood, obtained at baseline. These receptors were obtained from a person aged 25 to 85 with non-small cell lung cancer.

J is TRBJ2-5 and V is TRBV9; D is perhaps TRBD1 (5 bases). The CDR3 sequence is 13 residues long. CDR1 is SGDLS, CDR2 YYNGEE, per germline. Trimming cost V 3 bases and J 2 bases, with 8 bases left between them. CDR3 protein: CASSGTPQETQYF. The CDR3 DNA is TGTGCCAGCAGCGGGACACCTCAAGAGACCCAGTACTTC.

The chain links TRBV2 to TRBJ2-5; the match to TRBD1 covers 7 bases. The CDR3 totals 14 residues. V dropped 5 bases and J dropped 4; count of bases not matched to a gene: 7. Germline V lookup: CDR1 SNHLY, CDR2 FYNNEI. CDR3 amino acids: CASSTQGVRETQYF. DNA for the CDR3: TGTGCCAGCAGTACCCAGGGGGTCAGAGAGACCCAGTACTTC.

The CDR3 nucleotides read TGCGCCAGCAGCCAAGACCCCTCTCGGAGTTATAATTCACCCCTCCACTTT. Translation gives CASSQDPSRSYNSPLHF. The chain employs TRBV4-3 and TRBJ1-6; D remains ambiguous. CDR3 length equals 17 residues. The V and J ends lost 0 bases and 4 bases respectively, with 13 bases between them. The germline V gene encodes CDR1 LGHNA and CDR2 YSLEER.

This clone was seen only a few times. The chain employs TRBV14 and TRBJ1-2; no firm D call. Germline assignment: CDR1 SGHDN and CDR2 FVKESK. V was pared by 5 bases and J by 8 bases, with 12 bases between. CDR3 size: 12 residues. CDR3 bases: TGTGCCAGCAGCTCCGGTCTAGGAGGCTACACCTTC. It translates to CASSSGLGGYTF.

This chain links TRBV2 with TRBJ2-5; 8 bases agree with TRBD1. The CDR3 length is 13 residues. V trimming: 7 bases; J trimming: 4 bases; junction bases outside the gene matches: 5. Germline values: CDR1 SNHLY, CDR2 FYNNEI. The CDR3 loop is CASTSDRGETQYF. DNA for the CDR3: TGTGCCAGCACCTCCGACAGGGGAGAGACCCAGTACTTC.

The CDR3, as DNA: TGTGCCAGCAGCTTCGACACCTATGGCAGGACGCAGTATTTT. This sequence encodes CASSFDTYGRTQYF. The rearrangement joins TRBV7-2 to TRBJ2-3; D is ambiguous. V shed 3 bases and J shed 9 bases, with 16 bases lying between them. The CDR3 is made up of 14 amino acids. CDR1 SGHTA and CDR2 FQGNSA come from the germline V gene.

The table lists this clone with a few counts. The J gene is TRBJ1-1, the V gene TRBV29-1; 11 bases are shared with TRBD1. The germline gives CDR1 SQVTM, CDR2 ANQGSEA. This CDR3 region has 14 residues. The V segment lost 6 bases and the J segment 6 bases; nucleotides outside the gene matches: 9. CDR3 region: CSVGTGGSEAEAFF. The CDR3 DNA is TGCAGCGTAGGGACAGGGGGTTCAGAGGCTGAAGCTTTCTTT.

V and J are TRBV10-3 and TRBJ2-7, with 8 bases identical to TRBD1. Germline CDR1 reads ENHRY; CDR2 reads SYGVKD. Unmatched junction bases numbered 8, after V lost 6 bases and J lost 4 bases. There are 14 residues in the CDR3. The CDR3 loop reads CAISAGTGDYEQYF. CDR3 DNA sequence: TGTGCCATCAGCGCAGGGACAGGAGATTACGAGCAGTACTTC.

In this sample, this clone turned up a few times. This chain links TRBV9 with TRBJ2-1; 10 bases map to TRBD1. The CDR3 is made up of 15 amino acids. CDR1 SGDLS and CDR2 YYNGEE come from the germline V gene. Trimming took 4 bases from V and 6 from J; bases not matched to a gene: 7. Here the CDR3 reads CASSPGGTGVNEQFF. The CDR3 DNA follows: TGTGCCAGCAGCCCCGGCGGGACAGGGGTCAATGAGCAGTTCTTC.

The chain joins TRBV6-6 to TRBJ1-3, with no clear D. V lost 5 bases and J 0 bases, leaving 8 bases between the germline ends. This CDR3 has 14 residues. In germline, CDR1 is MNHNY, CDR2 SVGAGI (reference sequence). Here the CDR3 DNA reads TGTGCCAGCAGTGACGACAACTCTGGAAACACCATATATTTT. Translation: CASSDDNSGNTIYF.

Only one count was recorded for this clone. The V and J genes are TRBV11-3 and TRBJ2-5; TRBD1 aligns across 7 bases. Germline lookup yields CDR1 SGHNT and CDR2 YENEEA. This CDR3 region has 16 residues. The J segment lost 6 bases and the V segment lost 6 bases, leaving 16 bases of the junction unmatched. The CDR3 DNA is TGTGCCAGCAGGGATTCACATAGACAGGGTAGAAAGACCCAGTACTTC. Residues: CASRDSHRQGRKTQYF.

The chain employs TRBV7-2 and TRBJ1-3; perhaps TRBD1 as D (5 bases). Germline CDR1 is SGHTA and CDR2 is FQGNSA. Deletions cut 8 bases from V and 4 bases from J, with 12 bases between. The CDR3 runs to 13 residues. CDR3 residues: CASAPGPGNTIYF. The CDR3 DNA is TGTGCCAGCGCACCGGGACCAGGAAACACCATATATTTT.

The rearrangement links TRBV23-1 to TRBJ2-2, with a tentative D call TRBD2 (5 bases). TRBV23-1 is given ORF status, its function remaining uncertain. This CDR3 is 16 amino acids long. V was shortened by 4 bases and J by 5 bases, with 17 bases between the two germline ends. The CDR3 coding sequence is TGCGCCAGCAGTCCGATTAGACTACACGGAACCGGGGAGCTGTTTTTT. This gives the protein CASSPIRLHGTGELFF.

The rearrangement uses TRBV7-9 and TRBJ1-2; 10 bases agree with TRBD1. Germline V gene sequence: CDR1 SEHNR, CDR2 FQNEAQ (reference sequence). The CDR3 consists of 14 residues. Losses at the gene ends were 3 bases for V and 12 bases for J; bases not matched to a gene: 10. The CDR3 coding sequence is TGTGCCAGCAGCTTCGCCGGGACAGGGGCATTTAACACCTTC. Protein: CASSFAGTGAFNTF.

This chain links TRBV28 with TRBJ1-1; 7 bases agree with TRBD1. Germline V lookup: CDR1 MDHEN, CDR2 SYDVKM. The CDR3 runs to 15 residues. J lost 0 bases, V lost 5 bases, and 6 bases had no gene match. The CDR3, as DNA: TGTGCCAGCAGTGCCAACAGGGGTCTGAACACTGAAGCTTTCTTT. It codes for CASSANRGLNTEAFF.

This chain links TRBV5-1 with TRBJ1-2; 7 bases map to TRBD1. After removal of 0 bases from V and 4 bases from J, the junction contained 6 bases not matched to a gene. Germline CDR1 reads SGHRS; CDR2 reads YFSETQ. The CDR3 is made up of 15 amino acids. The CDR3 spells CASSLAGTDPYGYTF. Written as DNA, the CDR3 is TGCGCCAGCAGCTTGGCCGGGACAGATCCCTATGGCTACACCTTC.

A word on this clone: The germline gene is not matched at one end of the junction; a read error may be the cause. This sequence joins TRBV4-1 and TRBJ2-5, with D possibly matching TRBD1 (6 bases). The germline CDR1 and CDR2 sequences are MGHRA and YSYEKL. This CDR3 region has 17 residues. In nucleotides, the CDR3 is TGCGCCAGCAGCAAAGACGGCTACAGGGTTATCCAAGAGACCCAGTACTTC. It translates to CASSKDGYRVIQETQYF.

Details on this clone: The junction does not match germline at one end; this may be a read error. The chain employs TRBV5-6 and TRBJ2-7, with 9 bases matching TRBD1. CDR3 length: 13 amino acids. In germline, CDR1 is SGHDT, CDR2 YYEEEE. The CDR3 bases are TGTGCCAGCAGCCCAGGACAGGGGCGGGAAGAGATCTTC. Amino acids: CASSPGQGREEIF.

The V and J genes are TRBV30 and TRBJ2-6; D perhaps matches TRBD1 (7 bases). CDR1 is GTSNPN and CDR2 is SVGIG in the germline V gene (reference sequence). The ends were cut back, 4 bases at V and 1 base at J, with 14 bases in the middle. The CDR3 length is 16 residues. The CDR3 reads CAWKQTGRSGANVLTF. The CDR3 nucleotides read TGTGCCTGGAAGCAGACAGGGAGGTCTGGGGCCAACGTCCTGACTTTC.

This chain uses TRBV5-5 with TRBJ1-5, with TRBD1 as a possible D gene (5 bases). The CDR3 is 14 residues long. The ends were cut back, 0 bases at V and 6 bases at J, with 10 bases in the middle. CDR1 and CDR2 from the germline V gene are SGHKS and YYEKEE (reference sequence). CDR3 coding DNA: TGTGCCAGCAGCTTGGCGGGGGTAAGTCAGCCCCAGCATTTT. Translating it yields CASSLAGVSQPQHF.

This clone showed up just once. J is TRBJ2-3 and V is TRBV4-1, with 11 bases matching TRBD2. Germline values: CDR1 MGHRA, CDR2 YSYEKL. V gave up 1 base and J gave up 11 bases; unmatched junction bases: 8. There are 15 residues in the CDR3. The CDR3 region has the DNA TGCGCCAGCAGCCAAGTAGAGGGGACTAGCGGTAAGCAGTATTTT. Translation gives CASSQVEGTSGKQYF.

This chain uses TRBV5-4 with TRBJ2-1; possibly TRBD1 for D (5 bases). CDR3 length: 14 residues. Trimming took 0 bases from V and 6 from J, leaving 10 bases between them. Germline-derived CDR1 and CDR2 are SGHNT and YYREEE (reference sequence). CDR3 in DNA: TGTGCCAGCAGCTTGGGGAACAGGCCCAATGAGCAGTTCTTC. Translation: CASSLGNRPNEQFF.

This sequence joins TRBV12-1 and TRBJ2-7; the D call TRBD1 from the table was never checked on the DNA. TRBV12-1 counts as a pseudogene. This CDR3 spans 16 amino acids. CDR3 DNA sequence: TGTGCCAGCAGACAGGACAGTCCGGGTCAGGATTGGGAGCAGTACTTC. Protein: CASRQDSPGQDWEQYF.

The rearrangement uses TRBV10-1 and TRBJ2-3; D gene uncertain. The CDR3 totals 15 residues. V lost 3 bases, J lost 2 bases, and 12 bases lay in between. The germline V gene encodes CDR1 WNHNN and CDR2 SYGVQD (reference sequence). In DNA, the CDR3 is TGCGCCAGCAGTGACCCCGGCCCTTCCACAGATACGCAGTATTTT. This sequence encodes CASSDPGPSTDTQYF.

The chain has TRBV19 and TRBJ1-4; 9 nucleotides agree with TRBD1. CDR3 length: 15 amino acids. The V segment lost 4 bases and the J segment 7 bases; nucleotides outside the gene matches: 7. Per germline, CDR1 LNHDA and CDR2 SQIVND (reference sequence). The CDR3 bases are TGTGCCAGTAGTAGAGAGACAGGGGGGAGTGAAAAACTGTTTTTT. This encodes CASSRETGGSEKLFF.

The rearrangement joins TRBV18 to TRBJ2-1; 9 bases match TRBD2. Germline trimming cut 3 bases from V and 5 bases from J; bases unmatched to any gene: 5. The CDR3 sequence is 15 residues long. Germline V gene data show CDR1 as KGHSH and CDR2 as LQKENI. CDR3 DNA sequence: TGTGCCAGCTCACCTGGGATAGCGGGGGACAATGAGCAGTTCTTC. Translated, it gives CASSPGIAGDNEQFF. Full variable domain (rest looked up from reference TRBV18 and TRBJ2-1): NAGVMQNPRHLVRRRGQEARLRCSPMKGHSHVYWYRQLPEEGLKFMVYLQKENIIDESGMPKERFSAEFPKEGPSILRIQQVVRGDSAAYFCASSPGIAGDNEQFFGPGTRLTVL.

The chain uses TRBV5-1 and TRBJ2-5; 8 bases line up with TRBD2. Germline V CDR1 and CDR2: SGHRS, YFSETQ. The CDR3 runs to 16 residues. V was pared by 4 bases and J by 1 base, with 9 bases of the junction left unmatched. CDR3 nucleotides: TGCGCCAGCAGCCCGGATGTCGGACTAGCCCAAGAGACCCAGTACTTC. This translates into CASSPDVGLAQETQYF.

V gene TRBV18 combines with J gene TRBJ1-5; D is undetermined. CDR1 is KGHSH and CDR2 is LQKENI in the germline V gene. The CDR3 totals 17 residues. Deletions cut 2 bases from V and 1 base from J, with 15 bases between. CDR3 DNA: TGTGCCAGCTCACCAAGTGCGCCGGGAAGGAGCAATCAGCCCCAGCATTTT. Protein product: CASSPSAPGRSNQPQHF.

V is TRBV6-4 and J is TRBJ2-3; D perhaps matches TRBD1 (5 bases). This CDR3 comprises 14 residues. Deletions cut 4 bases from V and 4 bases from J, with 12 bases between. CDR1 is MRHNA, CDR2 SNTAGT, per germline. This chain's CDR3 is CASSAGGAADTQYF. The CDR3 DNA sequence: TGTGCCAGCAGTGCAGGTGGGGCCGCAGATACGCAGTATTTT.

This chain uses TRBV6-1 with TRBJ1-5; perhaps TRBD1 as D (5 bases). V was shortened by 7 bases and J by 5 bases, with 18 bases between the two germline ends. Germline-derived CDR1 and CDR2 are MNHNS and SASEGT. The CDR3 has 15 amino acids. The CDR3 is CASTFRGPKHQPQHF. In DNA form, the CDR3 reads TGTGCCAGCACCTTCCGGGGCCCGAAACATCAGCCCCAGCATTTT.